A selection of T cell receptor beta chains follows, all from one sample in a study of blood T cell repertoires in COVID-19. Here immunoSEQ multiplex PCR was the method, and the copy in TCRdb shows in-frame clones only, minus some. The sample has roughly 250,000 clones; around 82% are singletons. The sample consisted of peripheral blood. These TCRs come from a person in their 70s with COVID-19, enrolled during active disease. The CDR3 runs from the conserved cysteine through the conserved F or W. D genes are given only for firm matches. Size is stated for part of the rows, as once, few or many counts, or as a class when the clone is expanded.

V gene: TRBV4-3
J gene: TRBJ2-4
D gene: NA
clone size: NA
CDR3 protein: CASSQEKEAKNIQYF
CDR3 DNA: TGCGCCAGCAGCCAAGAGAAGGAGGCCAAAAACATTCAGTACTTC

V gene: TRBV18
J gene: TRBJ1-1
D gene: NA
clone size: NA
CDR3 protein: CASSPSGNTEAFF
CDR3 DNA: TGTGCCAGCTCACCTTCGGGGAACACTGAAGCTTTCTTT

V gene: TRBV4-1
J gene: TRBJ1-4
D gene: NA
clone size: NA
CDR3 protein: CASSQDPPGGFNEKLFF
CDR3 DNA: TGCGCCAGCAGCCAGGATCCCCCCGGGGGTTTTAATGAAAAACTGTTTTTT

V gene: TRBV15
J gene: TRBJ2-7
D gene: TRBD1
clone size: few
CDR3 protein: CATSRGGTGAYEQYF
CDR3 DNA: TGTGCCACCAGCAGAGGCGGGACAGGAGCCTACGAGCAGTACTTC

V gene: TRBV30
J gene: TRBJ1-6
D gene: NA
clone size: NA
CDR3 protein: CAWSILGGQFWSPLHF
CDR3 DNA: TGTGCCTGGAGTATTTTAGGTGGACAGTTCTGGTCACCCCTCCACTTT

V gene: TRBV9
J gene: TRBJ2-1
D gene: NA
clone size: NA
CDR3 protein: CASSVDLASEQFF
CDR3 DNA: TGTGCCAGCAGCGTAGATCTAGCGAGTGAGCAGTTCTTC

V gene: TRBV5-6
J gene: TRBJ1-2
D gene: NA
clone size: NA
CDR3 protein: CASSLGGVKTYGYTF
CDR3 DNA: TGTGCCAGCAGCTTGGGGGGAGTTAAGACCTATGGCTACACCTTC

V gene: TRBV20-1
J gene: TRBJ2-1
D gene: TRBD2
clone size: NA
CDR3 protein: CSAVDGREQFF
CDR3 DNA: TGCAGTGCCGTGGACGGGAGGGAGCAGTTCTTC

V gene: TRBV10-3
J gene: TRBJ2-5
D gene: TRBD2
clone size: NA
CDR3 protein: CAIRGAGGPAETQYF
CDR3 DNA: TGTGCCATCAGGGGAGCGGGAGGACCCGCCGAGACCCAGTACTTC

V gene: TRBV19
J gene: TRBJ1-4
D gene: NA
clone size: NA
CDR3 protein: CASSIANGLIEKLFF
CDR3 DNA: TGTGCCAGTAGTATAGCGAACGGACTTATAGAAAAACTGTTTTTT

V gene: TRBV6-4
J gene: TRBJ1-1
D gene: TRBD1
clone size: NA
CDR3 protein: CASSADRARVRYTEAFF
CDR3 DNA: TGTGCCAGCAGCGCTGACAGGGCCAGGGTCAGATACACTGAAGCTTTCTTT

V gene: TRBV24-1
J gene: TRBJ2-1
D gene: TRBD1
clone size: once
CDR3 protein: CATSDFARTGHNEQFF
CDR3 DNA: TGTGCCACCAGTGATTTCGCGCGGACAGGGCACAATGAGCAGTTCTTC

V gene: TRBV5-1
J gene: TRBJ1-6
D gene: TRBD1
clone size: NA
CDR3 protein: CASSKRDSNNSPLHF
CDR3 DNA: TGCGCCAGCAGCAAAAGGGACAGTAATAATTCACCCCTCCACTTT

V gene: TRBV5-4
J gene: TRBJ1-1
D gene: NA
clone size: NA
CDR3 protein: CASRTRQNTEAFF
CDR3 DNA: TGTGCCAGCAGAACTAGACAGAACACTGAAGCTTTCTTT

V gene: TRBV19
J gene: TRBJ2-1
D gene: TRBD1
clone size: NA
CDR3 protein: CASSIRGQANNEQFF
CDR3 DNA: TGTGCCAGTAGTATACGAGGACAGGCAAACAATGAGCAGTTCTTC

V gene: TRBV27
J gene: TRBJ2-6
D gene: NA
clone size: once
CDR3 protein: CASSFSGVGANVLTF
CDR3 DNA: TGTGCCAGCAGTTTTTCAGGGGTCGGGGCCAACGTCCTGACTTTC

V gene: TRBV6-5
J gene: TRBJ2-7
D gene: TRBD2
clone size: NA
CDR3 protein: CASSYGLAGVSYEQYF
CDR3 DNA: TGTGCCAGCAGTTATGGCCTAGCGGGAGTATCCTACGAGCAGTACTTC

V gene: TRBV29-1
J gene: TRBJ2-1
D gene: TRBD2
clone size: NA
CDR3 protein: CSGAHVAGAINEQFF
CDR3 DNA: TGCAGCGGCGCCCATGTAGCGGGAGCCATTAATGAGCAGTTCTTC

V gene: TRBV11-2
J gene: TRBJ2-1
D gene: TRBD2
clone size: NA
CDR3 protein: CASVSPWGGPFDEQFF
CDR3 DNA: TGTGCCAGCGTATCCCCGTGGGGGGGTCCTTTCGATGAGCAGTTCTTC

V gene: TRBV20-1
J gene: TRBJ1-2
D gene: TRBD1
clone size: NA
CDR3 protein: CSTGVAGYTF
CDR3 DNA: TGCAGTACAGGGGTGGCGGGCTACACCTTC

V gene: TRBV6-6
J gene: TRBJ2-7
D gene: TRBD1
clone size: NA
CDR3 protein: CASSYLRGQGRHEQYF
CDR3 DNA: TGTGCCAGCAGTTACCTCCGGGGACAGGGGCGCCACGAGCAGTACTTC

V gene: TRBV14
J gene: TRBJ2-5
D gene: TRBD1
clone size: once
CDR3 protein: CASSPLRTGVNNNQETQYF
CDR3 DNA: TGTGCCAGCAGCCCCCTTAGGACAGGGGTAAACAACAACCAAGAGACCCAGTACTTC

V gene: TRBV5-8
J gene: TRBJ2-1
D gene: TRBD2
clone size: NA
CDR3 protein: CASSAAGGNAYNEQFF
CDR3 DNA: TGTGCCAGCAGCGCCGCGGGGGGGAATGCTTACAATGAGCAGTTCTTC

V gene: TRBV28
J gene: TRBJ1-5
D gene: TRBD1
clone size: NA
CDR3 protein: CASSWMRPGGNNQPQHF
CDR3 DNA: TGTGCCAGCAGTTGGATGCGGCCAGGGGGCAACAATCAGCCCCAGCATTTT

V gene: TRBV7-3
J gene: TRBJ1-3
D gene: NA
clone size: NA
CDR3 protein: CASSRGGSGNTIYF
CDR3 DNA: TGTGCCAGCAGCCGGGGGGGCTCTGGAAACACCATATATTTT

V gene: TRBV19
J gene: TRBJ2-1
D gene: TRBD2
clone size: NA
CDR3 protein: CASSILAGGYDEQFF
CDR3 DNA: TGTGCCAGTAGTATTCTAGCGGGAGGGTACGATGAGCAGTTCTTC

V gene: TRBV7-9
J gene: TRBJ1-1
D gene: TRBD1
clone size: NA
CDR3 protein: CASSHRTGNNFAEAFF
CDR3 DNA: TGTGCCAGCAGCCATAGGACAGGCAATAATTTTGCTGAAGCTTTCTTT

V gene: TRBV6-6
J gene: TRBJ1-3
D gene: NA
clone size: NA
CDR3 protein: CASSAQGRGNTIYF
CDR3 DNA: TGTGCCAGCAGTGCGCAGGGTCGCGGAAACACCATATATTTT

V gene: TRBV10-3
J gene: TRBJ2-7
D gene: TRBD1
clone size: NA
CDR3 protein: CAIRPGDRGDEQYF
CDR3 DNA: TGTGCCATCCGCCCCGGGGACAGGGGGGACGAGCAGTACTTC

V gene: TRBV7-6
J gene: TRBJ2-1
D gene: TRBD2
clone size: NA
CDR3 protein: CASSLLAGGINEQFF
CDR3 DNA: TGTGCCAGCAGCTTATTAGCGGGGGGGATCAATGAGCAGTTCTTC

V gene: TRBV6-1
J gene: TRBJ1-6
D gene: NA
clone size: once
CDR3 protein: CASSEVRMNNSPLHF
CDR3 DNA: TGTGCCAGCAGTGAAGTGAGGATGAATAATTCACCCCTCCACTTT

V gene: TRBV5-6
J gene: TRBJ2-7
D gene: TRBD1
clone size: NA
CDR3 protein: CASSFPGTGIYEQYF
CDR3 DNA: TGTGCCAGCAGCTTCCCCGGGACAGGGATCTACGAGCAGTACTTC

V gene: TRBV9
J gene: TRBJ2-2
D gene: TRBD2
clone size: NA
CDR3 protein: CASSVSGGTGELFF
CDR3 DNA: TGTGCCAGCAGCGTAAGCGGGGGTACCGGGGAGCTGTTTTTT

V gene: TRBV19
J gene: TRBJ2-7
D gene: TRBD1
clone size: few
CDR3 protein: CASSLRQGGSYEQYF
CDR3 DNA: TGTGCCAGTAGTCTCCGACAGGGGGGCTCCTACGAGCAGTACTTC

V gene: TRBV9
J gene: TRBJ1-2
D gene: TRBD1
clone size: NA
CDR3 protein: CASSPGTGLGYTF
CDR3 DNA: TGTGCCAGCAGCCCGGGGACAGGGCTTGGCTACACCTTC

V gene: TRBV5-4
J gene: TRBJ1-3
D gene: NA
clone size: NA
CDR3 protein: CASSLSQGSLSGNTIYF
CDR3 DNA: TGTGCCAGCAGCTTGAGTCAGGGCTCGCTCTCTGGAAACACCATATATTTT

V gene: TRBV18
J gene: TRBJ1-4
D gene: TRBD1
clone size: NA
CDR3 protein: CASSPQTGGSEKLFF
CDR3 DNA: TGTGCCAGCTCACCGCAGACAGGGGGTAGTGAAAAACTGTTTTTT

V gene: TRBV4-2
J gene: TRBJ2-5
D gene: NA
clone size: NA
CDR3 protein: CASSLRWQETQYF
CDR3 DNA: TGTGCCAGCAGCCTCAGGTGGCAAGAGACCCAGTACTTC

V gene: TRBV30
J gene: TRBJ1-2
D gene: NA
clone size: NA
CDR3 protein: CAWMGENYGYTF
CDR3 DNA: TGTGCCTGGATGGGAGAAAACTATGGCTACACCTTC

V gene: TRBV24-1
J gene: TRBJ2-2
D gene: TRBD1
clone size: once
CDR3 protein: CATSDLGQGAGELFF
CDR3 DNA: TGTGCCACCAGTGACCTCGGACAGGGGGCCGGGGAGCTGTTTTTT

V gene: TRBV7-2
J gene: TRBJ1-2
D gene: NA
clone size: NA
CDR3 protein: CASSGGSANYGYTF
CDR3 DNA: TGTGCCAGCAGCGGCGGATCAGCTAACTATGGCTACACCTTC

V gene: TRBV28
J gene: TRBJ1-2
D gene: NA
clone size: NA
CDR3 protein: CAATLDRSYGYTF
CDR3 DNA: TGTGCCGCAACTCTAGACAGGAGCTATGGCTACACCTTC

V gene: TRBV6-5
J gene: TRBJ1-5
D gene: TRBD1
clone size: NA
CDR3 protein: CASSWRQGRWHF
CDR3 DNA: TGTGCCAGCAGTTGGAGACAGGGACGTTGGCATTTT